One sample yielded the 16 T cell receptor beta chains listed below, sequenced in a study of identical twins. Each CDR3 protein gets one entry after TCRdb re-called the 5' RACE reads with MiXCR. The table includes over 200,000 distinct CDR3 sequences, 10% to 13% detected once. Sequenced input: memory T cells sorted from blood. These TCRs come from a man aged 50 or older in good health.

This clonotype has a count of ten or more. V gene TRBV5-1 combines with J gene TRBJ2-4; no definite D call. The CDR3 has 14 amino acids. V lost 0 bases to trimming and J lost 7 bases, with 11 bases between them. The germline V gene has CDR1 SGHRS and CDR2 YFSETQ. The CDR3 coding sequence is TGCGCCAGCAGCTTGGAAGGAAGTAGGAACATTCAGTACTTC. It encodes CASSLEGSRNIQYF. The full variable domain, rest sourced from reference TRBV5-1 and TRBJ2-4, is KAGVTQTPRYLIKTRGQQVTLSCSPISGHRSVSWYQQTPGQGLQFLFEYFSETQRNKGNFPGRFSGRQFSNSRSEMNVSTLELGDSALYLCASSLEGSRNIQYFGAGTRLSVL.

This clonotype was seen a handful of times. The chain employs TRBV7-9 and TRBJ1-1; no clear D gene. This CDR3 is 13 amino acids long. Germline lookup yields CDR1 SEHNR and CDR2 FQNEAQ (reference sequence). V was pared by 5 bases and J by 2 bases, with 9 bases between. This CDR3 is CASSLLDNTEAFF. The CDR3 coding sequence is TGTGCCAGCAGCCTCCTAGATAACACTGAAGCTTTCTTT. The complete variable domain, with remaining parts taken from reference TRBV7-9 and TRBJ1-1, reads DTGVSQNPRHKITKRGQNVTFRCDPISEHNRLYWYRQTLGQGPEFLTYFQNEAQLEKSRLLSDRFSAERPKGSFSTLEIQRTEQGDSAMYLCASSLLDNTEAFFGQGTRLTVV.

This clonotype was recorded many times. This chain connects TRBV23-1 to TRBJ2-7; 7 nucleotides line up with TRBD1. TRBV23-1 is marked as an open reading frame, function uncertain. J lost 4 bases, V lost 11 bases, and 14 bases had no gene match. The CDR3 loop spans 14 amino acids. CDR3 amino acids: CAPRPGGALYEQYF. Written as DNA, the CDR3 is TGCGCCCCCCGCCCAGGGGGAGCCTTATACGAGCAGTACTTC.

This chain joins TRBV4-3 and TRBJ2-3; no firm D call. Germline V gene lookup returns CDR1 LGHNA and CDR2 YSLEER. Trimming pared 0 bases from V and 0 bases from J, leaving 16 bases between. The CDR3 extends over 18 amino acids. The CDR3 spells CASSQEYLWRQSTDTQYF. CDR3 in DNA: TGCGCCAGCAGCCAAGAATATTTATGGCGGCAGAGCACAGATACGCAGTATTTT.

This clonotype was seen repeatedly, ten times or more. V usage is TRBV9 and J usage is TRBJ1-4; TRBD1 matches at 8 bases. Germline V lookup: CDR1 SGDLS, CDR2 YYNGEE. With 4 bases clipped from V and 0 bases from J, the junction kept 2 bases outside the gene matches. The CDR3 covers 15 residues. CDR3 residues: CASSRQGSTNEKLFF. The CDR3 DNA sequence: TGTGCCAGCAGCAGACAGGGGTCAACTAATGAAAAACTGTTTTTT.

This clonotype was seen a few times. The chain couples TRBV20-1 to TRBJ1-1; D unclear. The CDR3 is 14 amino acids. The ends were cut back, 0 bases at V and 5 bases at J, with 13 bases in the middle. The germline V gene has CDR1 DFQATT and CDR2 SNEGSKA (reference sequence). CDR3: CSARDPGIGTEAFF. CDR3 coding DNA: TGCAGTGCTAGAGATCCGGGGATAGGAACTGAAGCTTTCTTT.

This clonotype was seen many times. The chain has TRBV10-3 and TRBJ2-3; D ambiguous. The V and J ends lost 3 bases and 5 bases respectively, with 12 bases between them. The germline V gene has CDR1 ENHRY and CDR2 SYGVKD. This CDR3 is built from 14 residues. CDR3 region: CAISEGQRGDTQYF. CDR3 sequence (DNA): TGTGCCATCAGTGAAGGGCAGCGTGGAGATACGCAGTATTTT.

The rearrangement links TRBV28 to TRBJ1-6; a weak D match, TRBD1 (6 bases). The V end lost 6 bases, the J end lost 6 bases, and 9 bases lay between the germline ends. This CDR3 has 13 amino acids. Per germline, CDR1 MDHEN and CDR2 SYDVKM. CDR3 region: CASRQGSNSPLHF. CDR3 sequence (DNA): TGTGCCAGCAGACAGGGTTCTAATTCACCCCTCCACTTT.

This sequence joins TRBV19 and TRBJ2-1; 7 bases map to TRBD2. Trimming cost V 7 bases and J 4 bases; bases outside gene matches: 10. This CDR3 is built from 15 residues. The germline V gene encodes CDR1 LNHDA and CDR2 SQIVND (reference sequence). CDR3 sequence (DNA): TGTGCCAGTAACCTCGGGGGGAGTAGTTACAATGAGCAGTTCTTC. Residues: CASNLGGSSYNEQFF.

The sample holds a few counts of this clonotype. The J gene is TRBJ2-2, the V gene TRBV7-8, with TRBD2 as a possible D gene (5 bases). Germline V CDR1 and CDR2: SGHVS, FQNEAQ. The CDR3 is 17 residues long. With 5 bases removed from V and 2 bases from J, the gap between germline ends came to 18 bases. In DNA, the CDR3 is TGTGCCAGCAGCCCCCGGAGAAGCGGCCTCAACACCGGGGAGCTGTTTTTT. It codes for CASSPRRSGLNTGELFF.

The chain has TRBV14 and TRBJ2-3; D may match TRBD1 or TRBD2 (5 bases each). The CDR3 loop spans 13 amino acids. Deletions cut 7 bases from V and 5 bases from J, with 13 bases between. Germline V lookup: CDR1 SGHDN, CDR2 FVKESK. The chain's CDR3 is CASTGLAGDTQYF. Written as DNA, the CDR3 is TGTGCCAGCACAGGGCTAGCAGGAGATACGCAGTATTTT.

The CDR3 DNA follows: TGTGCCAGCACCCACCAGGGTGCGGGCACTGAAGCTTTCTTT. Its translation: CASTHQGAGTEAFF. The V call is TRBV7-2, the J call TRBJ1-1; tentative D call: TRBD1 (5 bases). The CDR3 contains 14 residues. Germline loops: CDR1 SGHTA, CDR2 FQGNSA. V lost 7 bases and J lost 4, with 16 bases in between.

The J gene is TRBJ2-4, the V gene TRBV3-1; possibly TRBD1 for D (5 bases). From germline, CDR1 is LGHDT and CDR2 YNNKEL (reference sequence). Deletions cut 1 base from V and 2 bases from J, with 9 bases between. The CDR3 runs 15 residues. The DNA of the CDR3 is TGTGCCAGCAGCCAAGTCAGGGTTTCCAAAAACATTCAGTACTTC. Protein: CASSQVRVSKNIQYF.

The V gene is TRBV7-9, the J gene TRBJ2-1, with 9 bases lining up with TRBD2. The germline gives CDR1 SEHNR, CDR2 FQNEAQ (reference sequence). This CDR3 contains 17 residues. J gave up 9 bases and V 3 bases, and 15 bases lay outside the gene matches. In nucleotides, the CDR3 is TGTGCCAGCAGCTTCCTCAGTGGGCCAGCGGGAGGTTTTGAGCAGTTCTTC. It is translated as CASSFLSGPAGGFEQFF.

The chain uses TRBV4-2 and TRBJ1-5, with no clear D. Between the trimmed V and J ends, which lost 0 bases and 5 bases, there was a span of 14 bases. The CDR3 length is 16 residues. The germline gives CDR1 LGHNA, CDR2 YNFKEQ. The CDR3: CASSQDRLGYHQPQHF. The CDR3 DNA reads as TGTGCCAGCAGCCAAGATCGGTTGGGGTATCATCAGCCCCAGCATTTT.

This clonotype was seen repeatedly, ten times or more. The chain links TRBV4-3 to TRBJ1-2; 7 bases are a match to TRBD1. Trimming at V came to 1 base and at J to 4 bases, leaving 6 bases not matched to a gene. This CDR3 is 15 amino acids long. Per the germline V gene, CDR1 is LGHNA and CDR2 is YSLEER. The CDR3 here is CASSQGGKGAYGYTF. The CDR3 DNA reads TGCGCCAGCAGCCAAGGGGGAAAGGGGGCCTATGGCTACACCTTC.